A selection of T cell receptor beta chains follows, all from one sample in a study of blood T cell repertoires in COVID-19. TCRdb's table, derived via immunoSEQ multiplex PCR, lists solely in-frame clones and lacks some. Counted here are approximately 280,000 clones, 70% to 90% occurring once; the ten biggest clones make up around 5.8%. Sample: PBMCs or T cells enriched from blood (not recorded which). Receptors originate from a middle-aged woman who had recovered from COVID-19. Both conserved end residues are part of each CDR3. A D gene is named only where the DNA matches it firmly. Where a row states a size, it is once, few, many or the class of an expanded clone; other rows omit it.

V	D	J	size	DNA	CDR3
TRBV18	.	TRBJ1-3	.	TGTGCCAGCTCACACACAGGGAGAACGGCCGGAAACACCATATATTTT	CASSHTGRTAGNTIYF
TRBV18	.	TRBJ1-2	.	TGTGCCAGCTCAGCGGGGCAGGGAGAGGGCTACACCTTC	CASSAGQGEGYTF
TRBV19	.	TRBJ2-1	.	TGTGCCAGTAGTATGTCGCAGGGACTCTACAATGAGCAGTTCTTC	CASSMSQGLYNEQFF
TRBV3-1/TRBV3-2	TRBD2	TRBJ2-4	.	TGTGCCAGCAGCCCCACGGGACTAGCGGGAGTCGGGAAGGGCATTCAGTACTTC	CASSPTGLAGVGKGIQYF
TRBV11-2	.	TRBJ2-7	.	TGTGCCAGCAGCACAAAGGGTAAGGAGCGGAGAAACGAGCAGTACTTC	CASSTKGKERRNEQYF
TRBV29-1	TRBD1	TRBJ2-7	few	TGCAGCGTTGAGGGACAGGGGACCTACGAGCAGTACTTC	CSVEGQGTYEQYF
TRBV27	TRBD1	TRBJ1-2	.	TGTGCCAGCGGTGACAGGGTAGGCTACACCTTC	CASGDRVGYTF
TRBV11-2	.	TRBJ1-1	.	TGTGCCAGCAGCGCCCAGACAGCGGAAGCTTTCTTT	CASSAQTAEAFF
TRBV29-1	TRBD1	TRBJ2-5	.	TGCAGCGGGGGGACAGGGGCCCTGGAGACCCAGTACTTC	CSGGTGALETQYF
TRBV10-3	.	TRBJ1-2	few	TGTGCCATCAGTGTATCCCTAGACGGGGGCTACACCTTC	CAISVSLDGGYTF
TRBV4-3	.	TRBJ2-1	.	TGCGCCAGCAGCCAGATAAGGGGGACAAACAATGAGCAGTTCTTC	CASSQIRGTNNEQFF
TRBV6-1	.	TRBJ2-5	.	TGTGCCAGCAGTGAATGGGACACAAACCAAGAGACCCAGTACTTC	CASSEWDTNQETQYF
TRBV21-1	.	TRBJ2-2	.	TGTGCCAGCAGCAAAGAGGGGGTATTGGGTGGGGAGCTGTTTTTT	CASSKEGVLGGELFF
TRBV30	TRBD1	TRBJ1-6	many	TGTGCCTGCGGGGGGACAGGGTATAATTCACCCCTCCACTTT	CACGGTGYNSPLHF
TRBV19	TRBD1	TRBJ1-3	.	TGTGCCAGTAGTACAACGGGACAGCTCTTCTCTGGAAACACCATATATTTT	CASSTTGQLFSGNTIYF
TRBV27	.	TRBJ2-7	.	TGTGCCAGCAGTCCCCTCGCGAGAACCTTTTACGAGCAGTACTTC	CASSPLARTFYEQYF
TRBV4-1	TRBD2	TRBJ2-1	.	TGCGCCAGCAGCCAACGGGCGGGACTAGCTTACAATGAGCAGTTCTTC	CASSQRAGLAYNEQFF
TRBV18	TRBD1	TRBJ2-1	once	TGTGCCAGCTCACAGGACAGGGTAACCTACAATGAGCAGTTCTTC	CASSQDRVTYNEQFF
TRBV9	TRBD2	TRBJ2-7	.	TGTGCCAGCAGCGTAGGTCCGCGGGAGGGGTACGAGCAGTACTTC	CASSVGPREGYEQYF
TRBV5-5	TRBD1	TRBJ1-2	few	TGTGCCAGCAGCTTGCTCGACAGGGGGCAGTGGGAGTATGGCTACACCTTC	CASSLLDRGQWEYGYTF
TRBV29-1	TRBD1	TRBJ2-5	.	TGCAGCGTACAGGGGATAGGGGCTCGGACCCAGTACTTC	CSVQGIGARTQYF
TRBV6-2/TRBV6-3	TRBD2	TRBJ2-5	.	TGTGCCAGCAGTTACGGTTTCTTAGCGGGGAACCAAGAGACCCAGTACTTC	CASSYGFLAGNQETQYF
TRBV7-2	.	TRBJ2-5	once	TGTGCCAGCAGCTTATTCGGTCCTGAGACCCAGTACTTC	CASSLFGPETQYF
TRBV2	TRBD2	TRBJ2-2	once	TGTGCCAGCAGTGTAGTTGCGGGAGACGACACCGGGGAGCTGTTTTTT	CASSVVAGDDTGELFF
TRBV6-2/TRBV6-3	TRBD1	TRBJ2-7	.	TGTGCCAGCAGCCCTAGAGGGACAGATATCTACGAGCAGTACTTC	CASSPRGTDIYEQYF
TRBV4-2	.	TRBJ1-2	.	TGTGCCAGCGGACCCGGGACACTCTATGGCTACACCTTC	CASGPGTLYGYTF
TRBV28	.	TRBJ1-3	.	TGTGCCAGCAGTGCCAGGGAGGTGAACACCATATATTTT	CASSAREVNTIYF
TRBV10-3	.	TRBJ1-5	.	TGTGCCATCAGTGAGGGAGGCAGAGGTAGCAATCAGCCCCAGCATTTT	CAISEGGRGSNQPQHF
TRBV5-1	TRBD2	TRBJ2-1	.	TGCGCCAGCAGCGTAGGACTAGCGATTGGGGATGAGCAGTTCTTC	CASSVGLAIGDEQFF
TRBV7-2	.	TRBJ2-5	.	TGTGCCAGCAGCCCATATGCGGGGTCGCAAGAGACCCAGTACTTC	CASSPYAGSQETQYF
TRBV6-2/TRBV6-3	.	TRBJ2-7	once	TGTGCCAGCAGTCTCTACTACGAGCAGTACTTC	CASSLYYEQYF
TRBV4-3	.	TRBJ2-7	.	TGCGCCAGCAGCCAAGAGCAGCAGGGGCCCCACGAGCAGTACTTC	CASSQEQQGPHEQYF